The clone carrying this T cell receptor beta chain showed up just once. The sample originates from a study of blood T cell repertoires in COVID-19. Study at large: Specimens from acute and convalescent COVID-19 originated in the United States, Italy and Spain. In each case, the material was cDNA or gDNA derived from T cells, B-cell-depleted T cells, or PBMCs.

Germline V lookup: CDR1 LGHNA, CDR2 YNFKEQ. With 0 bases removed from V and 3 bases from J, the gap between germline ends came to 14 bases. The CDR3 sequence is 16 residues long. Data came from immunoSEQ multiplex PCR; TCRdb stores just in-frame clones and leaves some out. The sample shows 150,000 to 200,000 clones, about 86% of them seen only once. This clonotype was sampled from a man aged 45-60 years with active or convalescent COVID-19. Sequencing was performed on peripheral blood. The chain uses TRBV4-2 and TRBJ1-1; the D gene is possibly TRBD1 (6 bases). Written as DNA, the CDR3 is TGTGCCAGCAGCCAAGATCAGGCGGGGGCGGACACTGAAGCTTTCTTT. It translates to CASSQDQAGADTEAFF.